Presented here are 4 T cell receptor beta chains from one specimen sequenced in a study of cytomegalovirus exposure and HLA in healthy donors. 60 Vbeta and 13 Jbeta primers were used in PCR. Assay used: immunoSEQ multiplex PCR; TCRdb lists only in-frame clones, some missing. The specimen's table records over 20,000 clones. The sequencing input was PBMCs. The receptors come from a man aged 60 to 69 in good health and CMV-seropositive.

This chain connects TRBV11-2 to TRBJ2-5; possibly TRBD2 for D (6 bases). Germline V CDR1 and CDR2: SGHAT, FQNNGV. The CDR3 runs to 14 residues. V was trimmed by 4 bases and J by 5 bases, leaving 14 bases between them. The CDR3 DNA reads TGTGCCAGCAGCTCCGGGACTTATATTGAGACCCAGTACTTC. Protein: CASSSGTYIETQYF.

This chain connects TRBV7-2 to TRBJ2-7, with TRBD2 matching 8 bases. V shed 5 bases and J 3 bases; nucleotides not matched to a gene: 9. CDR1 is SGHTA, CDR2 FQGNSA, per germline. This CDR3 comprises 15 residues. This CDR3 reads CASSLNSGGLYEQYF. CDR3 bases: TGTGCCAGCAGCCTCAACAGCGGGGGACTCTACGAGCAGTACTTC.

V and J are TRBV5-6 and TRBJ2-7; 7 bases are a match to TRBD2. Germline CDR1 and CDR2: SGHDT and YYEEEE. The CDR3 has 13 residues. Unmatched junction bases numbered 6, after V lost 3 bases and J lost 6 bases. CDR3 in DNA: TGTGCCAGCAGCTCACTAGCGACGGGCGAGCAGTACTTC. Its protein product is CASSSLATGEQYF.

The chain carries TRBV25-1 and TRBJ2-5; no firm D call. From germline, CDR1 is MGHDK and CDR2 SYGVNS. The CDR3 totals 12 residues. Trimming shortened V by 2 bases and J by 7 bases, and 8 bases separated the two germline ends. The DNA of the CDR3 is TGTGCCAGCAGTGAAAATGCCGGGACCCAGTACTTC. This encodes CASSENAGTQYF.